The 8 T cell receptor beta chains listed next were all sequenced from one sample in a study of T cell repertoires in cytomegalovirus infection (dated by TCRdb to between 2018 and 2021). Which antigens these TCRs recognize remains unknown. The sample's treatment or condition label, in plain terms: in vitro stimulation with specific CMV peptide epitopes to enrich CMV-specific T cells. Data came from an Illumina HiSeq 1500. The raw public reads went through TCRdb reprocessing: fastp at Q25, MiXCR clone calling, in-frame beta chains kept. All rows with the same CDR3 protein become a single entry with the most common DNA and genes. In all, the sample holds about 890,000 distinct CDR3 sequences, and roughly 30% of those were seen once. The ten largest clonotypes hold 13% of the sample. Sequenced here: cultured CD8+ T cells from PBMCs, sampled from culture after CMV antigen stimulation. The receptor source for this set is a human donor in good health (CMV status not recorded). Some clones in this sample may be carry-over from other donors' samples.

The chain links TRBV6-1 to TRBJ2-3, with 10 bases aligning to TRBD2. The germline V gene has CDR1 MNHNS and CDR2 SASEGT. V trimming: 6 bases; J trimming: 3 bases; junction bases outside the gene matches: 3. This CDR3 has 14 residues. CDR3 in amino acids: CASSTSGETDTQYF. The CDR3 DNA reads TGTGCCAGCAGCACTAGCGGGGAGACAGATACGCAGTATTTT.

CDR3 region: CATSRAGFGVAQYF. The CDR3 bases are TGTGCCACCAGCAGGGCGGGCTTCGGGGTGGCCCAGTACTTC. The chain recombines TRBV15 with TRBJ2-5; D is perhaps TRBD2 (5 bases). Between the trimmed V and J ends, which lost 3 bases and 9 bases, there was a span of 17 bases. The CDR3 spans 14 residues. The germline V gene has CDR1 LNHNV and CDR2 YYDKDF (reference sequence).

This clonotype was detected only a few times. The chain recombines TRBV12-3 or TRBV12-4 with TRBJ2-7, with D possibly being TRBD1 (6 bases). This CDR3 contains 15 residues. The V end lost 5 bases, the J end lost 0 bases, and 14 bases lay between the germline ends. CDR3 nucleotide sequence: TGTGCCAGCAGTCATACGGGACACACCTCCTACGAGCAGTACTTC. Translated: CASSHTGHTSYEQYF.

The V call is TRBV7-9, the J call TRBJ1-3; no clear D. CDR1 and CDR2 from the germline V gene are SEHNR and FQNEAQ (reference sequence). With 7 bases removed from V and 0 bases from J, the gap between germline ends came to 13 bases. The CDR3 spans 15 residues. The CDR3, as DNA: TGTGCCAGCATGCCGACACTGGGCTCTGGAAACACCATATATTTT. This encodes CASMPTLGSGNTIYF.

The chain joins TRBV7-9 to TRBJ1-1, with unresolved D. Per the germline V gene, CDR1 is SEHNR and CDR2 is FQNEAQ (reference sequence). CDR3 size: 12 residues. With 5 bases removed from V and 12 bases from J, the gap between germline ends came to 16 bases. The CDR3: CASSAGGQFTFF. The CDR3 DNA is TGTGCCAGCAGCGCGGGCGGGCAGTTTACTTTCTTT. The full variable domain, in which reference TRBV7-9 and TRBJ1-1 provide the parts outside the CDR3, is DTGVSQNPRHKITKRGQNVTFRCDPISEHNRLYWYRQTLGQGPEFLTYFQNEAQLEKSRLLSDRFSAERPKGSFSTLEIQRTEQGDSAMYLCASSAGGQFTFFGQGTRLTVV.

This CDR3 is CASSQDSGNSPLHF. The CDR3 nucleotides read TGCGCCAGCAGCCAAGATTCGGGCAATTCACCCCTCCACTTT. This sequence joins TRBV4-3 and TRBJ1-6; D not certain. CDR1 is LGHNA, CDR2 YSLEER, per germline. The length of the CDR3 is 14 residues. V lost 0 bases, J lost 7 bases, and 7 bases lay in between.

Only one count was recorded for this clonotype. This sequence joins TRBV25-1 and TRBJ2-3, with TRBD2 matching over 8 bases. CDR1 and CDR2 (germline): MGHDK, SYGVNS. After removal of 5 bases from V and 4 bases from J, the junction contained 5 bases not matched to a gene. The CDR3 extends over 14 amino acids. The CDR3 loop reads CASSSGGSADTQYF. The CDR3 region has the DNA TGTGCCAGCAGTAGCGGGGGAAGCGCAGATACGCAGTATTTT.

This clonotype was detected many times. CDR3 sequence: CASSLNDGLYTEAFF. The CDR3 DNA reads as TGTGCCAGCAGCCTAAACGACGGCTTATACACTGAAGCTTTCTTT. The chain carries TRBV7-6 and TRBJ1-1; D not resolved. V was cut by 5 bases and J by 3 bases, with 16 bases left in between. CDR1 SGHVS and CDR2 FNYEAQ come from the germline V gene. CDR3 length equals 15 residues.